A selection of T cell receptor beta chains follows, all from one sample in a study of naive and memory T cell subsets. One entry per CDR3 protein, called by TCRdb with MiXCR from the 5' RACE reads. In the table there are 20,000 to 25,000 distinct CDR3 sequences, around 3.9% of which are singletons. The receptors were sampled from a male donor in good health. The conserved cysteine and the conserved F or W are not part of the CDR3 here. A D gene is named only where the DNA matches it firmly. Some rows mark clone size as missing; the rest say once, few, many or name a class of expanded clone.

CDR3 protein	clone size	V gene	CDR3 length	J gene	D gene
ASSLAGGTTYEQY	many	TRBV7-8	13	TRBJ2-7	NA
ASSLRTGSNQPQH	medium-sized	TRBV12-3/TRBV12-4	13	TRBJ1-5	TRBD1
SASDLGSYEQF	many	TRBV20-1	11	TRBJ2-1	NA
ASSYSLRQDNSPLH	NA	TRBV6-5	14	TRBJ1-6	NA
ASSHRNNEQF	many	TRBV6-1	10	TRBJ2-1	NA
AISESPPDRDDSNQPQH	many	TRBV10-3	17	TRBJ1-5	TRBD1
ASRFLSTEAF	NA	TRBV25-1	10	TRBJ1-1	NA
ASSRGTGNTEAF	many	TRBV12-3/TRBV12-4	12	TRBJ1-1	NA
ASSQDPAGGSYEQY	many	TRBV4-3	14	TRBJ2-7	TRBD2
SVGEGVNTEAF	many	TRBV29-1	11	TRBJ1-1	NA
ASSRVGNQPQH	many	TRBV6-5	11	TRBJ1-5	NA
ASFSLGLAGYNEQF	many	TRBV6-6	14	TRBJ2-1	TRBD2
ASSIPGTILSYEQY	many	TRBV19	14	TRBJ2-7	TRBD2
ASSLAAGIQF	NA	TRBV7-9	10	TRBJ2-1	NA
ASSLGTIPF	many	TRBV7-2	9	TRBJ2-1	NA
ASSYDLNSPLH	many	TRBV14	11	TRBJ1-6	NA
ASKASAGAHYEQY	few	TRBV19	13	TRBJ2-7	TRBD2
ASSPDRYEQY	many	TRBV14	10	TRBJ2-7	NA
ASSLGRGETQY	NA	TRBV5-1	11	TRBJ2-5	NA
ASSLGQVRNEKLF	many	TRBV7-2	13	TRBJ1-4	NA
ASSFSGVWDNEQF	many	TRBV12-3/TRBV12-4	13	TRBJ2-1	NA
ATSSGGRSSTDTQY	many	TRBV15	14	TRBJ2-3	NA
ASSTGTGHQETQY	many	TRBV10-1	13	TRBJ2-5	TRBD1
ASSLTRWAGTDTQY	few	TRBV5-4	14	TRBJ2-3	NA
ASSLTAGGPGTYEQY	NA	TRBV11-2	15	TRBJ2-7	TRBD2
ASSQGALAGADGEQY	many	TRBV14	15	TRBJ2-7	TRBD2
SAPANLGQPQH	many	TRBV20-1	11	TRBJ1-5	NA
ASSSLGTQY	many	TRBV28	9	TRBJ2-5	NA
ASSKVGRGTNEKLF	many	TRBV21-1	14	TRBJ1-4	NA
ASSQTGLDRGYT	many	TRBV10-3	12	TRBJ1-2	TRBD1
SAGTSGSTSTDTQY	many	TRBV20-1	14	TRBJ2-3	TRBD2
ASRDFQAGELF	many	TRBV5-1	11	TRBJ2-2	NA
ASSPSGGGESYEQY	many	TRBV28	14	TRBJ2-7	TRBD2
ASSFAVTSYNEQF	many	TRBV7-2	13	TRBJ2-1	NA
ASSLGTGAQYEQY	many	TRBV3-1	13	TRBJ2-7	TRBD1
ASSQLGNEQF	many	TRBV3-1	10	TRBJ2-1	NA
ASSLEASIVETQY	many	TRBV7-8	13	TRBJ2-5	NA
ASSTFTGVYEQY	many	TRBV11-2	12	TRBJ2-7	NA